The rows below give T cell receptor beta chains drawn from one sample of a study of cytomegalovirus exposure and HLA in healthy donors. Method: immunoSEQ multiplex PCR; TCRdb's copy keeps in-frame clones and lacks some. There are under 300,000 clones in the sample; approximately 90% occur only once, and around 4% lies in the top ten. What was sequenced was PBMCs. The receptors were sampled from a man aged 35-49 years in good health and CMV-seropositive. CDR3s leave out the opening cysteine and the closing phenylalanine or tryptophan.

TRBV4-1,ASSQGALQETQY
TRBV7-9,SSSLRRDEQY
TRBV5-6,ASSLTGLSGNTIY
TRBV7-3,ASSLRQGSGELF
TRBV14,ASRQQGYTGELF
TRBV28,ASTPDRLNYGYT
TRBV20-1,RPSGYGYT
TRBV30,AWSNKNIQY
TRBV20-1,SASEEKLF
TRBV13,ASSLFRGTGEQY
TRBV6-5,ASSSGQGFPDTQY
TRBV29-1,SVTPRGTGGTEAF
TRBV2,ASSPSGLSSYEQY
TRBV19,ASSLRSGVSSYNEQF
TRBV7-9,ASSLFRDKNTEAF
TRBV27,ASSQSTDTQY
TRBV11-2,ASSLDDGRGHQETQY
TRBV28,ASSRKGTGGLGQPQH
TRBV5-1,ASSLTAGVLTGELF
TRBV10-3,AISDTGTSGNEQF
TRBV10-3,AISESLRREGREQY
TRBV2,ASSARGLLEAF
TRBV4-3,ASSQDHLAASTDTQY
TRBV15,ATSRGSGQGNSPLH
TRBV19,ASSIDRGTDTQY
TRBV21-1,ASTRTTEKETQY
TRBV10-2,ASSEGSGGRYEQY
TRBV7-9,ASSPGLAGGSLIYEQY
TRBV2,ASSEAPQGGNTIY
TRBV7-9,ASSLVSGPTYEQY
TRBV28,ASRRRTGGTEAF
TRBV7-2,ASSPRGQYGMSTDTQY
TRBV4-1,ASSQLPRGAGVHEQY
TRBV5-6,ASSLRGNTEAF
TRBV5-6,ASSLRTSGSDEQF
TRBV6-1,ASSEGGLAGVSHEQF
TRBV28,ASSLEGLSTYGYT
TRBV2,ASSDRVGESQETQY
TRBV29-1,SVEGTGHSLSYEQY
TRBV27,ASSGIGGPVTDTQY
TRBV28,ASGGGGRGYNEQF
TRBV7-3,ASSVTSDTGELF
TRBV27,ASTHWGNQGGGANVLT
TRBV9,ASSVSGTSGLPHNEQF
TRBV5-4,ASRGVLAGGPGGQETQY
TRBV7-2,ASSRSLAGLEQF
TRBV7-2,ASSLEQGAQGTEAF
TRBV4-1,ASSGLGNEQF
TRBV30,AWSVPGEQF
TRBV7-8,ASTMGGGAHSTDTQY
TRBV4-3,ASSQDRSVPSHEQY
TRBV5-1,ASSLAEMTGTDTQY
TRBV2,ASNPTGTGELF
TRBV29-1,SGTSGRASEQF
TRBV9,ASSAGSSGETQY
TRBV7-8,ASSAPFRGVGDEQY
TRBV28,ASSSRGSGRYEQY
TRBV7-9,ASSPPSGSNNEQF
TRBV29-1,SVESQGGGTEAF